The sequence of this T cell receptor (beta chain) was determined in a study of early T cells in non-severe SARS-CoV-2 infection. Unique molecular identifier tags were affixed to discrete cDNA molecules. TCRdb reanalysed the 5' RACE reads using MiXCR and keeps one entry per CDR3 protein. The data hold approximately 29,000 distinct CDR3 sequences, with under 6.5% observed a single time. V lost 0 bases and J 6 bases, leaving 3 bases between the germline ends. The CDR3 is made up of 11 amino acids. Germline V CDR1 and CDR2: SGHAT, FQNNGV. The source of this sequence is an adult who was a healthcare worker with PCR-confirmed SARS-CoV-2 infection or an uninfected control (not recorded which). This chain connects TRBV11-2 to TRBJ2-7, with D unclear. Sample: whole blood. CDR3 residues: CASSLELEQYF. In nucleotides, the CDR3 is TGTGCCAGCAGCTTAGAACTCGAGCAGTACTTC. The full variable domain, rest sourced from reference TRBV11-2 and TRBJ2-7, is EAGVAQSPRYKIIEKRQSVAFWCNPISGHATLYWYQQILGQGPKLLIQFQNNGVVDDSQLPKDRFSAERLKGVDSTLKIQPAKLEDSAVYLCASSLELEQYFGPGTRLTVT.